These 7 T cell receptor beta chains were all obtained from the same sample, sequenced in a study of beta chain features in type 1 diabetes (dated 2018 in TCRdb). Library creation used the immunoSEQ multiplex PCR assay. The entire amount of isolated RNA was reverse transcribed using the High Capacity cDNA Reverse Transcription Kit, so the sequenced TCRB transcripts were expressed ones. As stored in TCRdb, this immuneACCESS dataset retains in-frame rearrangements with V and J assigned. A fraction of the clones does not appear; measured against another copy, unresolved V genes explain less than half of the discrepancy, and the remainder lacks a known reason. In this sample the table shows some 230,000 clones, roughly 9.6% of which occur a single time. Of the sample, just under 0.035% falls within the top ten clones. The sequenced sample consisted of naive CD4+ T cells from blood. The cell subset or site label, read with the paper, signifies: true naive CD4+ T cells. The origin of the receptors is a woman aged 18-30 years in good health.

This clone has only a few counts. The rearrangement joins TRBV11-3 to TRBJ2-1; TRBD2 might be the D (6 bases). Trimming removed 5 bases at V and 10 bases at J, with 12 bases between. Looked up from germline, CDR1 is SGHNT and CDR2 is YENEEA. CDR3 length: 12 amino acids. Written as DNA, the CDR3 is TGTGCCAGCAGCCTGACTAGTGTAGAGCAGTTCTTC. This encodes CASSLTSVEQFF.

The chain combines TRBV19 with TRBJ1-2; 9 bases align to TRBD1. The CDR3 contains 14 residues. The germline CDR1 and CDR2 sequences are LNHDA and SQIVND (reference sequence). J gave up 8 bases and V 6 bases, and 10 bases lay outside the gene matches. The CDR3 nucleotides read TGTGCCAGTAGCGGACAGGGGCTCTTTTACGGCTACACCTTC. Protein product: CASSGQGLFYGYTF.

The chain is built from TRBV30 and TRBJ1-1; D gene unclear. The CDR3 runs to 11 residues. Trimming pared 5 bases from V and 7 bases from J, leaving 11 bases between. CDR1 is GTSNPN and CDR2 is SVGIG in the germline V gene (reference sequence). CDR3 amino acids: CAWGRPIEAFF. CDR3 nucleotide sequence: TGTGCCTGGGGGAGACCGATTGAAGCTTTCTTT.

This clone was recorded only once. One end of the junction varies from germline; a read error may be responsible. Additional DNA sequences in this sample encode the identical CDR3. The chain employs TRBV30 and TRBJ1-2, with D possibly matching TRBD1 (6 bases). The CDR3 covers 14 residues. CDR1 and CDR2 (germline): GTSNPN, SVGIG (reference sequence). CDR3 sequence: CAWSVRRQVDGYTF. The DNA for the CDR3 is TGTGCCTGGAGTGTACGAAGACAGGTGGATGGCTACACCTTT. Full variable domain (remainder filled in from reference TRBV30 and TRBJ1-2): SQTIHQWPATLVQPVGSPLSLECTVEGTSNPNLYWYRQAAGRGLQLLFYSVGIGQISSEVPQNLSASRPQDRQFILSSKKLLLSDSGFYLCAWSVRRQVDGYTFGSGTRLTVV.

This clone was counted between two and nine times. The chain carries TRBV15 and TRBJ2-2; 7 bases are a match to TRBD1. The germline V gene has CDR1 LNHNV and CDR2 YYDKDF (reference sequence). CDR3 length: 13 amino acids. V trimming: 6 bases; J trimming: 6 bases; junction bases outside the gene matches: 4. The CDR3 sequence: CATRATGSGELFF. The CDR3 DNA reads as TGTGCCACCAGGGCGACAGGGTCCGGGGAGCTGTTTTTT. Supplemented by reference TRBV15 and TRBJ2-2, the full variable domain reads DAMVIQNPRYQVTQFGKPVTLSCSQTLNHNVMYWYQQKSSQAPKLLFHYYDKDFNNEADTPDNFQSRRPNTSFCFLDIRSPGLGDTAMYLCATRATGSGELFFGEGSRLTVL.

This clone showed up just once. This chain joins TRBV2 and TRBJ1-5, with TRBD1 matching over 8 bases. This CDR3 region has 13 residues. After removal of 6 bases from V and 4 bases from J, the junction contained 2 bases not matched to a gene. The germline V gene encodes CDR1 SNHLY and CDR2 FYNNEI. CDR3 amino acids: CASRRDRNQPQHF. The CDR3 DNA sequence: TGTGCCAGCAGGAGGGACAGGAATCAGCCCCAGCATTTT. Full variable domain (outside the CDR3, taken from reference TRBV2 and TRBJ1-5): EPEVTQTPSHQVTQMGQEVILRCVPISNHLYFYWYRQILGQKVEFLVSFYNNEISEKSEIFDDQFSVERPDGSNFTLKIRSTKLEDSAMYFCASRRDRNQPQHFGDGTRLSIL.

V usage is TRBV5-1 and J usage is TRBJ2-1; TRBD1 matches 7 bases. CDR1 SGHRS and CDR2 YFSETQ come from the germline V gene. This CDR3 contains 15 residues. Trimming removed 0 bases from V and 6 bases from J; junction bases left unmatched: 6. The CDR3 loop is CASSLADRDSNEQFF. DNA for the CDR3: TGCGCCAGCAGCTTGGCCGACAGGGATTCCAATGAGCAGTTCTTC.